This T cell receptor (beta chain) was sequenced in a study of blood T cells in healthy people across ages. The second PCR ran roughly 7 to 11 cycles with a sample-barcoded 5' primer and J-beta primers. A single record per CDR3 protein comes from TCRdb applying MiXCR to the 5' RACE reads. This table holds hundreds of thousands of distinct CDR3 sequences, about 54% found once. The V gene's germline CDR1 is SGDLS and CDR2 YYNGEE. The CDR3 totals 14 residues. Input material: blood. This clonotype was sampled from a man in his sixties in good health. The rearrangement uses TRBV9 and TRBJ2-4, with D perhaps TRBD1 (6 bases). The J call may be incorrect, as the DNA end agrees better with TRBJ2-7. The DNA of the CDR3 is TGTGCCAGCAGCAGAGGGGGACAAAGGTACGAGCAGTACTTC. It is translated as CASSRGGQRYEQYF.